This entry concerns a single TCR beta chain. Which antigen it targets is not known. Base qualities are not recorded, but no much larger clone differs from it by a single base. At the junction V is shortened by 8 bases and J by 4 bases, with 15 bases in between. From the germline V gene, CDR1 is SNHLY and CDR2 is FYNNEI. The CDR3 measures 13 amino acids from cysteine to phenylalanine. Of all the DNA, just the CDR3 is kept, 39 bases in frame from base 1. This record belongs to a study of blood T cell repertoires in COVID-19 (dated by TCRdb to the early 2020s). Context from the whole study: Samples from collaborators originated in the United States, Italy and Spain and spanned both the acute and convalescent phases of COVID-19. The material from the prospective study consisted of cDNA or gDNA derived from T cells, B-cell-depleted T cells, or PBMCs. Subjects who had been exposed to COVID-19, were actively infected with it, or had recovered from it provided the deeply sampled blood TCRbeta repertoires that made up the dataset. The repertoires were released in a freely available public database meant as a resource for research on the immune response to SARS-CoV-2. Samples came from the ongoing ImmuneRACE study (first 160 participants) plus 1,254 subjects from 6 global collaborators. A de-identified subject ID, COVID-19 status, age in years and sex were almost always included in the sample metadata. Where HLA class I and class II types were available, the types were taken from metadata supplied by the sample provider, not from assay-based typing. Study-level results and caveats: The quantity of clinical and demographic metadata differed by source and by participant and was supplied without curation.

Enrolling through a virtual design, the prospective study's participants ranged in age from about 18 to 89 years and lived across roughly 24 United States geographic areas. In the prospective study, cohorts were assigned on the basis of participant-reported clinical history obtained from a screening survey and a study questionnaire. ImmuneRACE Cohort 3 recovered participants were defined by two consecutive negative NP/OP PCR tests, healthcare professional clearance, or symptom resolution. Mobile phlebotomists in the prospective study collected whole blood, serum and a nasopharyngeal or oropharyngeal swab from every participant. Over a roughly two-month period, participants in the prospective study had the option of providing additional blood draws and questionnaires. Prospective study blood samples were shipped either frozen or at room temperature before DNA extraction. TCRbeta CDR3 regions were amplified from genomic DNA by means of the immunoSEQ Assay, a bias-controlled multiplex PCR. The study's processing was this. Nucleated cell counts per sample were estimated from amplification of reference gene primers within the assay. Sequence reads were collapsed and filtered to measure the absolute abundance of every unique TCRbeta CDR3 rearrangement. Productive Simpson clonality was computed per sample as the square root of Simpson's diversity index over productive rearrangements. The table was pulled from immuneACCESS by TCRdb, which kept in-frame rearrangements only. Such tables lose some clones; where checked, under half of the loss comes from unresolved V genes, and the rest has no known cause. That table furnishes V, J and clone size, whereas the DNA furnished D and trimming. This sample lists 300,000 to 400,000 clones; 88% were detected once. The ten largest clones represent under 6% of the sample.

The sequencing input was PBMCs or T cells enriched from blood (not recorded which). The rearrangement joined TRBV2 to TRBJ2-7; a tentative D match to TRBD2 spans 6 bases. This clonotype was obtained from a man in his thirties or forties who had recovered from COVID-19. The CDR3 region has the sequence CASGTGLTYEQYF. The sequenced DNA is TGTGCCAGCGGGACGGGACTCACTTACGAGCAGTACTTC. The CDR3 plus the reference TRBV2 and TRBJ2-7 genes for the other parts give the full variable domain: EPEVTQTPSHQVTQMGQEVILRCVPISNHLYFYWYRQILGQKVEFLVSFYNNEISEKSEIFDDQFSVERPDGSNFTLKIRSTKLEDSAMYFCASGTGLTYEQYFGPGTRLTVT.